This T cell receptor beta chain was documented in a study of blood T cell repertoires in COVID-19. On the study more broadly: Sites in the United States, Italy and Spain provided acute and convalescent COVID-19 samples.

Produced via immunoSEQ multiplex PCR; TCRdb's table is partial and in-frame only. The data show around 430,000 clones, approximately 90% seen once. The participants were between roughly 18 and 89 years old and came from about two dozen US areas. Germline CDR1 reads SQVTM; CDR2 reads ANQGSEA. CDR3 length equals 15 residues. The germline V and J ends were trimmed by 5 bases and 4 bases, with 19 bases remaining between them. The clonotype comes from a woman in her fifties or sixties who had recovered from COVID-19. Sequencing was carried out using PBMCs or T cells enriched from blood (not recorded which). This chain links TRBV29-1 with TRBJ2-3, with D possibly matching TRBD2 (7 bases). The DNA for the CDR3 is TGCAGCGTTCGCGGGGGCTCCAGGGGCGCAGATACGCAGTATTTT. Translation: CSVRGGSRGADTQYF.